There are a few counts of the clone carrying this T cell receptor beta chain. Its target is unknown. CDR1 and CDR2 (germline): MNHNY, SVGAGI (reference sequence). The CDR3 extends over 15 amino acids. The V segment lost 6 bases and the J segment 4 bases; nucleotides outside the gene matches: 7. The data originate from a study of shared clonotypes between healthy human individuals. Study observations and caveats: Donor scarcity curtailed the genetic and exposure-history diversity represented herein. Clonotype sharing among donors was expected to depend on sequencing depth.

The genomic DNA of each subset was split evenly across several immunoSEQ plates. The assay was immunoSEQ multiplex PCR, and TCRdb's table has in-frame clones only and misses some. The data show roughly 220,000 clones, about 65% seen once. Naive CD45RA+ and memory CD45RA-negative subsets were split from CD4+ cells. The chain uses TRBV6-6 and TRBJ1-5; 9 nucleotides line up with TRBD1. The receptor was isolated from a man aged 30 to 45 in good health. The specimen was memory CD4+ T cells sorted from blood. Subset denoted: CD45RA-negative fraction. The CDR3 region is CASRIGQGLNQPQHF. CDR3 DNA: TGTGCCAGCAGAATTGGACAGGGGCTAAATCAGCCCCAGCATTTT.